The source of this TCR beta chain is a study of T cell responses to AZD1222 COVID-19 vaccine (dated by TCRdb to 2020 to 2023). For the study in its entirety: TCR sequencing was performed for roughly 250 trial participants, of whom about 200 were given two doses of AZD1222 and approximately 25 were given two doses of MenACWY control vaccine. Trial participants were enrolled by age into 18-55, 56-69 and 70-plus year subgroups, with roughly 150, 30 and 60 TCR-sequenced participants respectively. The research as a whole found: Conclusions about previously exposed vaccinees are limited because only a handful of AZD1222 recipients were SARS-CoV-2 seropositive at baseline. CD4 TCRs associated with the vaccine covered the entire spike protein, and the dominant responses were in regions 160-218 and 743-854. Nearly half of unique spike-specific TCRs reportedly recognized epitopes outside regions mutated in the B.1.351 and B.1.1.7 variants. Participants were mostly white British, with more females than males. The authors suggested clonal diversity may have been underestimated. The 56-69-year group was small, and its depth increase did not reach significance, likely because of low power. A significant rise in spike-specific TCR breadth and depth was observed after two AZD1222 doses relative to day 0 and relative to MenACWY recipients. Because no day 14 peak-response samples were available, the repertoires could be characterized only after the peak T cell response.

What this sample's time point label stands for: about 28 days (+/-7) after the second vaccine dose. AZD1222 recipients given second doses at about 4 weeks or at about 12 weeks were pooled, since spike-specific TCR depth and breadth were not found to differ between the two schedules. The vaccinee samples were drawn from two UK trials, COV001 and COV002, one of which was a single-blind randomized controlled phase 2/3 trial testing AZD1222 (ChAdOx1 nCoV-19) in healthy adults. Trial participant PBMC samples were collected at day 0 and day 28 after the second dose for TCRbeta chain sequencing. Comments on this clone: This clone's antigen is unknown. Base qualities are not at hand, and no much larger clone is one base apart.

The CDR3 regions of human TCRbeta chains were analyzed by immunosequencing. The authors' pipeline ran thus. Repertoire TCRs were checked for matches against a reference library of SARS-CoV-2-specific TCRs that had been generated using the MIRA antigen-specificity platform. Breadth was defined as the fraction of unique TCRs that were SARS-CoV-2-associated. Depth was defined as the fraction of total T cells that were SARS-CoV-2-associated. Using the MIRA data, each spike-specific TCR was mapped to the spike region that the TCR reacts to and placed in a CD4 or CD8 class. Log10-transformed breadth and depth values were compared by one-way ANOVA with Sidak's multiple comparisons tests. Not all clones reach the TCRdb copy of this immuneACCESS table, which keeps in-frame sequences only. Checked studies attribute under half of the gap to unresolved V genes and leave the rest unexplained. V and J calls and clone size come straight from that table; D and trimming were deduced from the DNA. This sample holds about 80,000 clones; under 95% were observed only once. The top ten constitute around 8% of the sample.

V and J are truncated by 4 bases and 9 bases respectively, leaving an intervening sequence of 12 bases. Its CDR3 holds 13 amino acids, cysteine through phenylalanine. The CDR3 DNA has 39 bases and is translated from base 1. CDR1 and CDR2 are read off the germline V gene as KGHDR and SFDVKD. This TCR was sampled from an adult who received the AZD1222 COVID-19 vaccine. The sequence links TRBV24-1 to TRBJ2-1; the D element could tentatively be TRBD1 or TRBD2, as 5 bases agree for each. The specimen was peripheral blood, collected 28 days after the second AZD1222 dose. The CDR3 here reads CATSEGGGGEQFF. The DNA is as follows: TGTGCCACCAGTGAGGGTGGTGGGGGTGAGCAGTTCTTC.